This is a list of T cell receptor beta chains from one sample in a study of T cells in Graves' hyperthyroidism and ophthalmopathy. TCRdb used MiXCR to reprocess the multiplex PCR reads, holding one entry per CDR3 protein. Of about 640,000 distinct CDR3 sequences in the sample, nearly 45% were seen once. Sequencing used peripheral blood or thyroid tissue (not recorded which). The receptors here all came from an adult man with Graves' disease, either hyperthyroidism or ophthalmopathy (not recorded which). Both conserved end residues are part of each CDR3.

>TRBV7-9|TRBJ1-1
CASSPWTGGNLNTEAFF
>TRBV7-2|TRBJ1-5
CASSSGRSGNQPQHF
>TRBV29-1|TRBJ2-6
CSVELTGVAYVLTF
>TRBV2|TRBJ1-6
CASSEEGQGLDSPLHF
>TRBV7-8|TRBJ2-2
CASSLDNSISAGELFF
>TRBV7-2|TRBJ1-5
CTSSQGTGSNQPQHF
>TRBV7-2|TRBJ1-1
CASSLEGRLTEAFF
>TRBV12-3/TRBV12-4|TRBJ1-3
CASTLVGNTIYF
>TRBV2|TRBJ1-5
CASSNRGGSNQPQHF
>TRBV15|TRBJ1-4
CATSRGTGEKLFF
>TRBV5-1|TRBJ1-4
CASSSGQINEKLFF
>TRBV7-9|TRBJ1-6
CASSPQDRDNSPLHF
>TRBV5-1|TRBJ1-3
CASSPQGAGNTIYF
>TRBV10-3|TRBJ2-7
CASSYGGAPNEQYF
>TRBV29-1|TRBJ2-7
CSALGTSIYEQYF
>TRBV19|TRBJ1-2
CASRRDRGPYGYTF
>TRBV29-1|TRBJ2-7
CSVGGQGDEQYF
>TRBV29-1|TRBJ2-7
CSYQAGGPYEQYF
>TRBV7-9|TRBJ2-5
CASSSRTGTQYF
>TRBV19|TRBJ2-7
CASSTDSSYEQYF
>TRBV12-3/TRBV12-4|TRBJ1-1
CASSQHNTEAFF
>TRBV6-1|TRBJ2-7
CASSEASQGYEQYF
>TRBV25-1|TRBJ1-1
CASSLIGVPTEAFF
>TRBV29-1|TRBJ1-1
CSSRETADTEAFF
>TRBV7-9|TRBJ1-3
CASSLEEISSSGNTIYF
>TRBV7-2|TRBJ1-6
CASSLGQGGSSPLHF
>TRBV2|TRBJ2-2
CASSDDGGAVGELFF
>TRBV9|TRBJ1-4
CASSESGGSGQLFF
>TRBV2|TRBJ1-5
CASSGGTGSQPQHF
>TRBV19|TRBJ1-5
CASSVISGGNQPQHF
>TRBV7-2|TRBJ2-6
CASSQGAQTGANVLTF
>TRBV5-1|TRBJ1-1
CASSLAGQGMVF
>TRBV20-1|TRBJ1-1
CSARTRGGGRNTEAFF
>TRBV14|TRBJ1-1
CASSQRRQVNTEAFF
>TRBV24-1|TRBJ2-2
CATSDSRDRGTGELFF
>TRBV7-9|TRBJ1-2
CASSQAHPVNYGYTF
>TRBV15|TRBJ1-4
CATSRGWGDEKLFF
>TRBV2|TRBJ1-5
CASSGQVTQPQHF
>TRBV7-9|TRBJ2-1
CASSAGTSNEQFF
>TRBV10-1|TRBJ2-7
CASSEIAGDEYEQYF
>TRBV29-1|TRBJ1-1
CSGGDSREAFF
>TRBV6-4|TRBJ2-6
CASSDSGAGANVLTF